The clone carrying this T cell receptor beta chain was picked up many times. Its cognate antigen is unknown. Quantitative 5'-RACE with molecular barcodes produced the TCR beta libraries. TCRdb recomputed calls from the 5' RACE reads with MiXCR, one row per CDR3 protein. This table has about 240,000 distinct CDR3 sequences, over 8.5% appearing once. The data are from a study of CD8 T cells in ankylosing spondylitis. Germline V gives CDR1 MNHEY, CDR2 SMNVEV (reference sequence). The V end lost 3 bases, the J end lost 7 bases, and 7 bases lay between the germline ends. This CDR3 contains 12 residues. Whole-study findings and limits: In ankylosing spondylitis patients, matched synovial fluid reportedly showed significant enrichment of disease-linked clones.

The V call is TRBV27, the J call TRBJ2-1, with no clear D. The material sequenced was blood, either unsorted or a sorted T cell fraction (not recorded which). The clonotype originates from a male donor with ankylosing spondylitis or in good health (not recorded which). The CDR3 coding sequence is TGTGCCAGCAGTTTGTATGGTAATGAGCAGTTCTTC. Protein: CASSLYGNEQFF.